The 5 T cell receptor beta chains presented below share a single source sample, sequenced in a study of T cell changes during pregnancy in multiple sclerosis. Using immunoSEQ multiplex PCR, the repertoire was profiled, and TCRdb retains in-frame clones only, with some absent. In the table there are 40,000 to 45,000 clones, around 94% of which are singletons. The sequenced sample consisted of peripheral blood. These receptors were obtained from a female donor with multiple sclerosis, enrolled in a pregnancy study.

The chain recombines TRBV19 with TRBJ1-1; no clear D. The CDR3 spans 13 residues. Germline values: CDR1 LNHDA, CDR2 SQIVND (reference sequence). Trimming removed 7 bases at V and 5 bases at J, with 14 bases between. The CDR3 region is CASKLLWGTEAFF. Written as DNA, the CDR3 is TGTGCCAGTAAACTCTTATGGGGTACTGAAGCTTTCTTT.

In its sample, this clone was seen once. This CDR3 reads CATPFGFSTEAFF. Written as DNA, the CDR3 is TGTGCCACCCCGTTCGGGTTCTCCACTGAAGCTTTCTTT. The chain links TRBV25-1 to TRBJ1-1; D unresolved. The CDR3 loop spans 13 amino acids. The V end was cut by 10 bases, the J end by 4 bases, with 16 bases between. Germline loops: CDR1 MGHDK, CDR2 SYGVNS.

This clone was recorded only once. This chain joins TRBV2 and TRBJ2-7; 7 nucleotides line up with TRBD2. The CDR3 length is 14 residues. Germline V lookup: CDR1 SNHLY, CDR2 FYNNEI. V gave up 5 bases and J gave up 3 bases; unmatched junction bases: 7. The CDR3 DNA reads TGTGCCAGCAGTCAGAGGTGGACTAGCTACGAGCAGTACTTC. Amino acid sequence: CASSQRWTSYEQYF.

The genes are TRBV28 and TRBJ1-1; D is uncertain. V dropped 2 bases and J dropped 4 bases, with 8 bases sitting between them. Germline CDR1 MDHEN, CDR2 SYDVKM. The CDR3 has 13 residues. CDR3 sequence: CASSLVFATEAFF. The DNA of the CDR3 is TGTGCCAGCAGTTTAGTGTTCGCCACTGAAGCTTTCTTT.

The chain couples TRBV6-1 to TRBJ2-5; D ambiguous. CDR3 size: 13 residues. Germline V gives CDR1 MNHNS, CDR2 SASEGT. The V gene lost 7 bases and the J gene lost 2 bases, with 11 bases spanning the gap. In DNA, the CDR3 is TGTGCCAGCACCACCCTGAGGCAAGAGACCCAGTACTTC. The encoded protein is CASTTLRQETQYF.